This T cell receptor (beta chain) was captured by sequencing in a study of monozygotic twins with inflammatory bowel disease. Findings of the study overall: Twins classed as concordant or discordant showed no difference in repertoire similarity, possibly from limited power.

As concerns this clonotype: Its antigen remains unidentified.

The germline V gene encodes CDR1 MGHRA and CDR2 YSYEKL. CDR3 length: 15 amino acids. With roughly 16 and 10 cycles respectively, two nested PCRs were carried out on TCRalpha and TCRbeta cDNA. TCRdb derives one entry per CDR3 protein from the 5' RACE reads, leaving out DNA. Its table lists around 230,000 distinct CDR3 sequences. The chain employs TRBV4-1 and TRBJ1-1. The clonotype comes from a human donor with ulcerative colitis or Crohn's disease, or a healthy co-twin of an affected twin (not recorded which). Sequences were obtained from blood. The CDR3 here is CASSQAAFGVVVAFF.